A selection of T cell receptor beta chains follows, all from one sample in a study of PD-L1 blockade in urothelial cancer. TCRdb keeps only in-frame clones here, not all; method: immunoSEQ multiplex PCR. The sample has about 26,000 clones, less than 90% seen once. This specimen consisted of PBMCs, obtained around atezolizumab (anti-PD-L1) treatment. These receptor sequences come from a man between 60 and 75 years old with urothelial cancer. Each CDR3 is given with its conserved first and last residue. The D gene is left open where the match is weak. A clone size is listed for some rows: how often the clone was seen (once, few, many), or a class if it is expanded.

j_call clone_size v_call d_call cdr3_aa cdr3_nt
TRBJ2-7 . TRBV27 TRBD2 CASRQTSGSYEQYF TGTGCCAGCAGACAGACTAGCGGGAGTTACGAGCAGTACTTC
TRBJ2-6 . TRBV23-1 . CASSSHTRFDSGANVLTF TGCGCCAGCAGCTCCCATACAAGATTTGACTCTGGGGCCAACGTCCTGACTTTC
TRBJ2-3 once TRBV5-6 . CASSLARTDTQYF TGTGCCAGCAGCTTGGCCCGGACAGATACGCAGTATTTT
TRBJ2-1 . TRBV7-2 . CASSSRTVNEQFF TGTGCCAGCAGCTCGCGCACAGTCAATGAGCAGTTCTTC
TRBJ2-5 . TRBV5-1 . CASSLEGGKETQYF TGCGCCAGCAGCTTGGAGGGCGGGAAAGAGACCCAGTACTTC
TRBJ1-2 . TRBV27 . CASSLNGAYGYTF TGTGCCAGCAGCCTTAATGGGGCCTATGGCTACACCTTC
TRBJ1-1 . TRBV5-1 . CASSLESLGVGNEAFF TGCGCCAGCAGCTTGGAATCCCTCGGGGTCGGGAATGAAGCTTTCTTT
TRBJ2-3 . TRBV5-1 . CASSTTWTDTQYF TGCGCCAGCAGCACCACATGGACAGATACGCAGTATTTT
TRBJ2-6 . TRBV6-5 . CASRSPFSGANVLTF TGTGCCAGCAGGTCCCCCTTCTCTGGGGCCAACGTCCTGACTTTC
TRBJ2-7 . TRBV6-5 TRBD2 CASSYLRGSYEQYF TGTGCCAGCAGTTACTTGCGGGGGTCCTACGAGCAGTACTTC
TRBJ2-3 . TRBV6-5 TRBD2 CASSQRLAGVDTQYF TGTGCCAGCAGCCAGAGACTAGCGGGAGTCGATACGCAGTATTTT
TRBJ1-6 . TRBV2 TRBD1 CASSATGLGNSPLHF TGTGCCAGCAGTGCGACAGGGCTCGGGAATTCACCCCTCCACTTT